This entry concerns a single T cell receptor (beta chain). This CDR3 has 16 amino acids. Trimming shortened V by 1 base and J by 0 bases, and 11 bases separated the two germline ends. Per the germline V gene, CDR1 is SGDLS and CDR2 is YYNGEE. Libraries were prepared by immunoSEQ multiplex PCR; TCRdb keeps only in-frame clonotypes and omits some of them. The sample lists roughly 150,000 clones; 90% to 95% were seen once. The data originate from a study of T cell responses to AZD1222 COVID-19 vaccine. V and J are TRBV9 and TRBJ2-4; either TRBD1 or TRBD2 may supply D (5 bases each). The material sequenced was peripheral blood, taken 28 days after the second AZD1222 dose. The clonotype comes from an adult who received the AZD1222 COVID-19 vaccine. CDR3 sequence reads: CASSVRDGLAKNIQYF. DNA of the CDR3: TGTGCCAGCAGCGTAAGGGACGGATTAGCCAAAAACATTCAGTACTTC.